This T cell receptor beta chain was recorded in a study of neurological immune-mediated disorders. This clonotype was detected ten times or more. Unsorted libraries were generated from 2 million PBMCs held at -80 degrees C. The cDNA was produced through 5'RACE with 10-nucleotide random UMIs. Each CDR3 protein gets one entry after TCRdb re-called the 5' RACE reads with MiXCR. The sample shows tens of thousands of distinct CDR3 sequences, around a tenth of them seen only once. Sequencing used PBMCs. The TCR comes from a man between 40 and 49 years old in good health.

The CDR3: CSARVVGQGFGNTIYF. The CDR3 nucleotides are TGCAGTGCTAGAGTCGTAGGACAGGGATTTGGAAACACCATATATTTT. V gene TRBV20-1 combines with J gene TRBJ1-3, with 8 bases matching TRBD1. This CDR3 spans 16 amino acids. Trimming removed 1 base from V and 3 bases from J; junction bases left unmatched: 8. Germline assignment: CDR1 DFQATT and CDR2 SNEGSKA (reference sequence).